A single sample is the source of the 11 T cell receptor beta chains below, sequenced in a study of blood T cell repertoires in COVID-19. TCRdb keeps only in-frame clones here, not all; method: immunoSEQ multiplex PCR. Of 170,000 or so clones listed, around 87% are singletons. The sequenced sample consisted of peripheral blood. The source of these receptors is a man between 60 and 70 years old with COVID-19, enrolled during active disease.

The CDR3 sequence: CASSPRSRDRGSDGYTF. The CDR3 DNA follows: TGTGCCAGCAGCCCACGGTCCCGGGACAGGGGTTCGGATGGCTACACCTTC. The chain joins TRBV11-3 to TRBJ1-2, with 10 bases aligning to TRBD1. Germline-derived CDR1 and CDR2 are SGHNT and YENEEA. There are 17 residues in the CDR3. Trimming cost V 5 bases and J 6 bases; bases outside gene matches: 15.

This chain uses TRBV19 with TRBJ1-6; the D is unclear. The CDR3 is 14 amino acids. Germline CDR1 reads LNHDA; CDR2 reads SQIVND (reference sequence). V lost 7 bases and J 6 bases, leaving 13 bases between the germline ends. This CDR3 is CASKISQFNSPLHF. DNA of the CDR3: TGTGCCAGTAAAATATCGCAGTTTAATTCACCCCTCCACTTT.

This chain connects TRBV7-2 to TRBJ2-1; 8 bases line up with TRBD2. Germline lookup yields CDR1 SGHTA and CDR2 FQGNSA. V was clipped by 3 bases and J by 0 bases; unmatched bases: 4. The CDR3 is made up of 16 amino acids. The CDR3 region has the DNA TGTGCCAGCAGCTTGACTAGCGCCAGCTCCTACAATGAGCAGTTCTTC. Translated, it gives CASSLTSASSYNEQFF.

The J gene is TRBJ2-2, the V gene TRBV6-1; a weak D match, TRBD2 (6 bases). Germline V gene lookup returns CDR1 MNHNS and CDR2 SASEGT. Trimming cost V 3 bases and J 7 bases, with 12 bases left between them. The CDR3 covers 14 residues. CDR3 sequence (DNA): TGTGCCAGCAGTGATGGGGGGTTTGTCGGGGAGCTGTTTTTT. This codes for CASSDGGFVGELFF.

The genes are TRBV6-5 and TRBJ2-7, with TRBD1 matching over 9 bases. Trimming took 6 bases from V and 2 from J; bases not matched to a gene: 8. This CDR3 spans 15 amino acids. Germline V gene sequence: CDR1 MNHEY, CDR2 SVGAGI. The chain's CDR3 is CASRAAGTGTYEQYF. CDR3 nucleotides: TGTGCCAGCAGGGCCGCAGGGACAGGGACCTACGAGCAGTACTTC.

The V gene is TRBV18, the J gene TRBJ2-1; no firm D call. The germline CDR1 and CDR2 sequences are KGHSH and LQKENI. The CDR3 loop spans 14 amino acids. The V end was cut by 0 bases, the J end by 3 bases, with 6 bases between. Here the CDR3 DNA reads TGTGCCAGCTCACCACCGGCAGGCTACAATGAGCAGTTCTTC. Amino acids: CASSPPAGYNEQFF.

The rearrangement links TRBV19 to TRBJ1-3; D is unresolved. From germline, CDR1 is LNHDA and CDR2 SQIVND (reference sequence). Trimming stripped 9 bases from V and 0 bases from J, with 12 bases between. This CDR3 has 14 residues. For the CDR3, the DNA is TGTGCCAGCACTCCGCAAAACTCTGGAAACACCATATATTTT. Translated, it gives CASTPQNSGNTIYF.

The chain is built from TRBV27 and TRBJ2-7; 7 bases match TRBD2. Germline CDR1 reads MNHEY; CDR2 reads SMNVEV (reference sequence). Trimming took 6 bases from V and 0 from J; bases not matched to a gene: 2. The CDR3 runs 13 residues. The CDR3 sequence: CASSRGGSYEQYF. The CDR3, as DNA: TGTGCCAGCAGCCGCGGGGGCTCCTACGAGCAGTACTTC.

J is TRBJ1-1 and V is TRBV5-1; D not resolved. The CDR3 is 16 amino acids. CDR1 is SGHRS, CDR2 YFSETQ, per germline. The germline V and J ends were trimmed by 0 bases and 1 base, with 13 bases remaining between them. CDR3 sequence (DNA): TGCGCCAGCAGCTTGGCCGGGCCTAGCACGAACACTGAAGCTTTCTTT. It specifies CASSLAGPSTNTEAFF.

The rearrangement uses TRBV19 and TRBJ1-4, with D possibly being TRBD1 (6 bases). V dropped 5 bases and J dropped 4 bases, with 20 bases sitting between them. The germline V gene has CDR1 LNHDA and CDR2 SQIVND (reference sequence). The length of the CDR3 is 17 residues. CDR3 region: CASSPMSQGNFNEKLFF. Written as DNA, the CDR3 is TGTGCCAGTAGTCCGATGTCACAGGGCAACTTTAATGAAAAACTGTTTTTT.

This clone was seen just once. V gene TRBV24-1 combines with J gene TRBJ2-2; TRBD1 is a possible D gene (6 bases). This CDR3 is built from 15 residues. Between the trimmed V and J ends, which lost 4 bases and 6 bases, there was a span of 14 bases. Germline CDR1 reads KGHDR; CDR2 reads SFDVKD. In nucleotides, the CDR3 is TGTGCCACCAGTGACCGCTCCCGGACAGCCGGGGAGCTGTTTTTT. Protein product: CATSDRSRTAGELFF.